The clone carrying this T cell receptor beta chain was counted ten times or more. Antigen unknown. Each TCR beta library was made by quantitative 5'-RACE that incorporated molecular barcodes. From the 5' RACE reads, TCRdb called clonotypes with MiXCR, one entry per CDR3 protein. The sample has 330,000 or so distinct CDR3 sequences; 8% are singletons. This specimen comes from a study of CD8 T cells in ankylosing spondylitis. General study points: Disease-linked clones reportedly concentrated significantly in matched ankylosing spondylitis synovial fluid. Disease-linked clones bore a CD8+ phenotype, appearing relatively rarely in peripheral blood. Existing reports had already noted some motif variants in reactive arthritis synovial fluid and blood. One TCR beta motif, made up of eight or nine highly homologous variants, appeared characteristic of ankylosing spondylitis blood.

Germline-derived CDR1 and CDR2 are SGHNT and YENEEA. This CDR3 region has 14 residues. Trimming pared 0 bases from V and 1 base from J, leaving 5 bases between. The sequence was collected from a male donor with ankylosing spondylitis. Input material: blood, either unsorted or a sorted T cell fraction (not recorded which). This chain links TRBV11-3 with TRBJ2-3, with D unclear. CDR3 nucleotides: TGTGCCAGCAGCTTAGATTCACGCACAGATACGCAGTATTTT. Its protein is CASSLDSRTDTQYF.